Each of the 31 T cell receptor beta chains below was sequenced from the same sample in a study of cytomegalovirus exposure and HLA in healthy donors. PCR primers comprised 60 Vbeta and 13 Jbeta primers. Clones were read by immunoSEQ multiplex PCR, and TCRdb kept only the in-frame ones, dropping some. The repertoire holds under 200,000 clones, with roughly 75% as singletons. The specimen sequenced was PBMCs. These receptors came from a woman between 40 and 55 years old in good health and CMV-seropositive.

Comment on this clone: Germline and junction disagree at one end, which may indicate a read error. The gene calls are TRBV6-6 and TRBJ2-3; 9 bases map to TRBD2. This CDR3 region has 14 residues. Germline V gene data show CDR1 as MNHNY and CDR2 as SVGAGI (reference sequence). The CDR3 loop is CASRGSGSRDTQYF. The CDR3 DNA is TGTGCCAGCAGGGGTAGCGGGAGCAGAGATACGCAGTATTTT.

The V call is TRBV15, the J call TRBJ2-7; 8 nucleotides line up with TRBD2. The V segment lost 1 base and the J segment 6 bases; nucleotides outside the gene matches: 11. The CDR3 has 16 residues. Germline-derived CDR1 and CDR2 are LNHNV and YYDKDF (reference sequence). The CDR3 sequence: CATSRGRGTRSGEQYF. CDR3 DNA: TGTGCCACCAGCAGAGGCCGAGGGACTAGATCTGGCGAGCAGTACTTC.

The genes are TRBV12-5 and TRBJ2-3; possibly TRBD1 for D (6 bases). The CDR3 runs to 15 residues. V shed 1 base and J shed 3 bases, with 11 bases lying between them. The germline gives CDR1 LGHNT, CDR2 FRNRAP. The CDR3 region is CASGLGQAETDTQYF. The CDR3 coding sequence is TGTGCTAGTGGTTTGGGACAGGCGGAAACAGATACGCAGTATTTT.

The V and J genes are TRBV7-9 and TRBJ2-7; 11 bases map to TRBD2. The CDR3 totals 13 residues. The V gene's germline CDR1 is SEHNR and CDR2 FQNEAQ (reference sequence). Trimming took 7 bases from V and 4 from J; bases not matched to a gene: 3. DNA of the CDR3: TGTGCCAGCATCGGGACTAGCGGTTACGAGCAGTACTTC. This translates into CASIGTSGYEQYF.

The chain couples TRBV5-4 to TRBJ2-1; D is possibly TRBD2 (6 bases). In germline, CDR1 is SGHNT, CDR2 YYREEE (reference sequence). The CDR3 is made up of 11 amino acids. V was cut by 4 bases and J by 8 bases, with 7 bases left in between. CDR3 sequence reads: CASSTGDEQFF. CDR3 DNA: TGTGCCAGCAGCACGGGGGATGAGCAGTTCTTC.

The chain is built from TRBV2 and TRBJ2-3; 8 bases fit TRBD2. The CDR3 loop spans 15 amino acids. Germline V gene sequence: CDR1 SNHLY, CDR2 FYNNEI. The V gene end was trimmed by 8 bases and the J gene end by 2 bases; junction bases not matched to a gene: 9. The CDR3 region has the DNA TGTGCCAGCCCGGGGAAGCGGGAGTACACAGATACGCAGTATTTT. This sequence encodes CASPGKREYTDTQYF. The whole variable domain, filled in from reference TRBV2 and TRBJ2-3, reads EPEVTQTPSHQVTQMGQEVILRCVPISNHLYFYWYRQILGQKVEFLVSFYNNEISEKSEIFDDQFSVERPDGSNFTLKIRSTKLEDSAMYFCASPGKREYTDTQYFGPGTRLTVL.

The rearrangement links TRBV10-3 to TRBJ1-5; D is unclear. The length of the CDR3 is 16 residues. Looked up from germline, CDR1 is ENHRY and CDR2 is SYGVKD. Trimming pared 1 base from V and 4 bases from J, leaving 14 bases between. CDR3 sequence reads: CAISEYPGFENQPQHF. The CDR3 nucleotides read TGTGCCATCAGTGAGTACCCGGGGTTCGAGAATCAGCCCCAGCATTTT.

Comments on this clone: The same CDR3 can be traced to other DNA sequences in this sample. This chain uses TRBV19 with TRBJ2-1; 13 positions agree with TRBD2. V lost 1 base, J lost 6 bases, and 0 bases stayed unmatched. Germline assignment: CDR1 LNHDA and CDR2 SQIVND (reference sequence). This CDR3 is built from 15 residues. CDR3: CASSIGTSGSNEQFF. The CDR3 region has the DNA TGTGCCAGTAGTATAGGGACTAGCGGGAGCAATGAGCAGTTCTTC.

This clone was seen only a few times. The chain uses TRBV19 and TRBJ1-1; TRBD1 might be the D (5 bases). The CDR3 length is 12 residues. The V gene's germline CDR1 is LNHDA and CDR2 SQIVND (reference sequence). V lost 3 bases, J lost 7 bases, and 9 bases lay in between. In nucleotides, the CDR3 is TGTGCCAGTAGTATTAGGGGCTTTGAAGCTTTCTTT. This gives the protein CASSIRGFEAFF. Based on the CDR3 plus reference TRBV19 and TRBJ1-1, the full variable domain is DGGITQSPKYLFRKEGQNVTLSCEQNLNHDAMYWYRQDPGQGLRLIYYSQIVNDFQKGDIAEGYSVSREKKESFPLTVTSAQKNPTAFYLCASSIRGFEAFFGQGTRLTVV.

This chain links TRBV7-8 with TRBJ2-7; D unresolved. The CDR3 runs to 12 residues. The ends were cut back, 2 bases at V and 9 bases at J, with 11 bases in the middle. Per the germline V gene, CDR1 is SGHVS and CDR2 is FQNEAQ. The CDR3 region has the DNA TGTGCCAGCAGCTTAATAGGATCAGGGCAGTACTTC. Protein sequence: CASSLIGSGQYF. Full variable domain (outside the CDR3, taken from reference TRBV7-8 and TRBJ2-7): GAGVSQSPRYKVAKRGQDVALRCDPISGHVSLFWYQQALGQGPEFLTYFQNEAQLDKSGLPSDRFFAERPEGSVSTLKIQRTQQEDSAVYLCASSLIGSGQYFGPGTRLTVT.

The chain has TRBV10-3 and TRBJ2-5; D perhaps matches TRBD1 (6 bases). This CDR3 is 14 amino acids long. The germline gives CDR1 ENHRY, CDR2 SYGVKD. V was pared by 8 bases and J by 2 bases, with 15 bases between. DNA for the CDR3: TGTGCCATCGGTCTTGGACAGCATCAAGAGACCCAGTACTTC. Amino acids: CAIGLGQHQETQYF.

DNA of the CDR3: TGTGCCAGCAGCTTGAGCGGGAGGGCCAGGGAGACCCAGTACTTC. This encodes CASSLSGRARETQYF. V and J are TRBV13 and TRBJ2-5; TRBD2 matches 10 bases. Per germline, CDR1 PRHDT and CDR2 FYEKMQ (reference sequence). The CDR3 is 15 amino acids. Losses at the gene ends were 3 bases for V and 5 bases for J; bases not matched to a gene: 6.

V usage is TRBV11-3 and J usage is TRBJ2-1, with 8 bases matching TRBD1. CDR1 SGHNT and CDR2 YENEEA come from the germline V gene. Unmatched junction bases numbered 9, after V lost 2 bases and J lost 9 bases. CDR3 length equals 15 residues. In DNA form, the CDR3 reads TGTGCCAGCAGCTTACATGGTCAGGGGGCGGGTGAGCAGTTCTTC. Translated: CASSLHGQGAGEQFF.

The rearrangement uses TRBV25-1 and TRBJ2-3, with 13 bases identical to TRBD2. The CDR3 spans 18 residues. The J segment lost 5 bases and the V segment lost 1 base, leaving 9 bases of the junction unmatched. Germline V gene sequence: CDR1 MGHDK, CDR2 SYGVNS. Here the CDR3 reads CASSESSPGLAGEDTQYF. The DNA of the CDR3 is TGTGCCAGCAGTGAATCGTCGCCCGGACTAGCGGGAGAAGATACGCAGTATTTT.

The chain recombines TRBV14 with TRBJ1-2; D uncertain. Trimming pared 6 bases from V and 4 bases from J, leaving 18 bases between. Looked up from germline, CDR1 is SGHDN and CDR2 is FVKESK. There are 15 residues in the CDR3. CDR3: CASSSYQDLGYGYTF. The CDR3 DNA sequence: TGTGCCAGCAGTTCTTATCAGGATTTGGGCTATGGCTACACCTTC.

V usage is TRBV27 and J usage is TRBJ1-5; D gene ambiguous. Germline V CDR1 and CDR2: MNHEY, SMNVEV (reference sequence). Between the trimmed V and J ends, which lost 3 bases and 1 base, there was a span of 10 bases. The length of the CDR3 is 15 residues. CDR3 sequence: CASSLRGHSNQPQHF. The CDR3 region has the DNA TGTGCCAGCAGTTTGCGGGGTCACAGCAATCAGCCCCAGCATTTT.

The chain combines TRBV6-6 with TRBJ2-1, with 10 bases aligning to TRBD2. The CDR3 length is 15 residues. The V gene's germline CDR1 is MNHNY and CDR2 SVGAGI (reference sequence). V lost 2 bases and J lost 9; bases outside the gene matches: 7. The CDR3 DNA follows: TGTGCCAGCAGTTACGGCCTAGCGGGAGTAGGTGAGCAGTTCTTC. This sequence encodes CASSYGLAGVGEQFF.

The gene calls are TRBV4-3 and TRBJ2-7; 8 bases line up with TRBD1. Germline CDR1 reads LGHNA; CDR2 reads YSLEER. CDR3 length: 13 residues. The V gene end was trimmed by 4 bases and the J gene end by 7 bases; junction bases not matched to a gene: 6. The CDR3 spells CASSRRQGWEQYF. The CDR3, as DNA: TGCGCCAGCAGCCGACGACAGGGGTGGGAGCAGTACTTC.

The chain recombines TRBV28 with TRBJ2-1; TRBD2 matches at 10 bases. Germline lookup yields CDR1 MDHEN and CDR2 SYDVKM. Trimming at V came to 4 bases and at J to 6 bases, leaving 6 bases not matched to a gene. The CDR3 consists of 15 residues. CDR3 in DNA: TGTGCCAGCAGTTCTGCTAGCGGGAGTTTCAATGAGCAGTTCTTC. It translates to CASSSASGSFNEQFF. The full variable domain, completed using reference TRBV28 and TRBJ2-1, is DVKVTQSSRYLVKRTGEKVFLECVQDMDHENMFWYRQDPGLGLRLIYFSYDVKMKEKGDIPEGYSVSREKKERFSLILESASTNQTSMYLCASSSASGSFNEQFFGPGTRLTVL.

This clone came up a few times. The CDR3 region is CATSRQGGTGELFF. The DNA for the CDR3 is TGTGCCACCAGCAGACAGGGCGGCACCGGGGAGCTGTTTTTT. The V and J genes are TRBV15 and TRBJ2-2; D perhaps matches TRBD1 (5 bases). CDR1 LNHNV and CDR2 YYDKDF come from the germline V gene (reference sequence). The CDR3 is 14 residues long. V gave up 2 bases and J gave up 4 bases, with 8 bases separating them.

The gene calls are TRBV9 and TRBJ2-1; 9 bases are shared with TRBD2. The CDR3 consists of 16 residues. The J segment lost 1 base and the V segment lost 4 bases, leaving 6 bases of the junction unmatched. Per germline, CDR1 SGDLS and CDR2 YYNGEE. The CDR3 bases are TGTGCCAGCAGCACGCGTAGCGGGAGTTCCTACAATGAGCAGTTCTTC. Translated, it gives CASSTRSGSSYNEQFF.

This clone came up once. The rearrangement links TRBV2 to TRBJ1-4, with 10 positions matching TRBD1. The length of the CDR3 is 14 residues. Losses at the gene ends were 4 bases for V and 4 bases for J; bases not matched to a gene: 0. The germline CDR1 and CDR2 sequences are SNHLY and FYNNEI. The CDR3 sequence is CASSGDRGNEKLFF. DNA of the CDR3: TGTGCCAGCAGTGGGGACAGGGGTAATGAAAAACTGTTTTTT.

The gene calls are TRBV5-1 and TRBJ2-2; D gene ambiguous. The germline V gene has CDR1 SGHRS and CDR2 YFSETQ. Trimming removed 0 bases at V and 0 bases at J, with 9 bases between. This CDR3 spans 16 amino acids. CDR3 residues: CASSLDGTSNTGELFF. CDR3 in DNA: TGCGCCAGCAGCTTGGATGGTACTTCGAACACCGGGGAGCTGTTTTTT.

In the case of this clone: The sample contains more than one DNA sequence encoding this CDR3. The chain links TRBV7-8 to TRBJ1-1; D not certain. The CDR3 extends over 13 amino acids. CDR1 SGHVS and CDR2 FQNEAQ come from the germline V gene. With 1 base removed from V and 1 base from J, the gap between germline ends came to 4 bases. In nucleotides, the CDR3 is TGTGCCAGCAGCTTAGGACAGAACACTGAAGCTTTCTTT. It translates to CASSLGQNTEAFF.

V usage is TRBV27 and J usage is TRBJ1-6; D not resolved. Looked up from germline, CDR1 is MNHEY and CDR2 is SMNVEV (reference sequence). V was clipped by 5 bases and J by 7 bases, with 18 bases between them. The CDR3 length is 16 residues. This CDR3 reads CASSLTIEGLNSPLHF. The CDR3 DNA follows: TGTGCCAGCAGTCTCACCATTGAGGGCCTAAATTCACCCCTCCACTTT.

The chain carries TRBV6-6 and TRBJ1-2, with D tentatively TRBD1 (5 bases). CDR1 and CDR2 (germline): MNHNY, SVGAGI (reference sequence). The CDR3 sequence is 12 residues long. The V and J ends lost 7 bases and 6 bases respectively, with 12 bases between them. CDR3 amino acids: CASTQGRDGYTF. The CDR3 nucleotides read TGTGCCAGCACTCAGGGTCGAGATGGCTACACCTTC.

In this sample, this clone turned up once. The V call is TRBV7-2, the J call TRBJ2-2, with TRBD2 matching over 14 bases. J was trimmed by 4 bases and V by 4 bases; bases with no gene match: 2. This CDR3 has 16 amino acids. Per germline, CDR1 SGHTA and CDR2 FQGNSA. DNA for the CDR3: TGTGCCAGCAGCTCGGGACTAGCGGGAGCCACCGGGGAGCTGTTTTTT. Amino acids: CASSSGLAGATGELFF. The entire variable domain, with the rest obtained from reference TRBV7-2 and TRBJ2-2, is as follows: GAGVSQSPSNKVTEKGKDVELRCDPISGHTALYWYRQSLGQGLEFLIYFQGNSAPDKSGLPSDRFSAERTGGSVSTLTIQRTQQEDSAVYLCASSSGLAGATGELFFGEGSRLTVL.

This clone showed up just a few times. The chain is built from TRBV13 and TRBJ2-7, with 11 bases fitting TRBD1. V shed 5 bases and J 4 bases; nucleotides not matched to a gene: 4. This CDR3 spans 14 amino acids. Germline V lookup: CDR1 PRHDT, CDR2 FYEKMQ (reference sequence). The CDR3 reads CASSTGTGGYEQYF. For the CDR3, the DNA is TGTGCCAGCAGCACCGGGACAGGGGGGTACGAGCAGTACTTC.

CDR3 region: CASSAPGPRRGGYTF. CDR3 bases: TGTGCCAGTAGTGCCCCTGGACCTAGGAGGGGTGGCTACACCTTC. This chain links TRBV19 with TRBJ1-2; D possibly corresponds to TRBD1 (5 bases). V was clipped by 5 bases and J by 7 bases, with 20 bases between them. CDR3 length equals 15 residues. Germline V gene lookup returns CDR1 LNHDA and CDR2 SQIVND (reference sequence).

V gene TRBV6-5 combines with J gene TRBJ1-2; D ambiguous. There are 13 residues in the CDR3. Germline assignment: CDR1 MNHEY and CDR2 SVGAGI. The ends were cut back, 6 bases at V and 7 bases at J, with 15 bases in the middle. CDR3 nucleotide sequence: TGTGCCAGCAGCACGAGGCGGGGTACTGGCTACACCTTC. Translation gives CASSTRRGTGYTF.

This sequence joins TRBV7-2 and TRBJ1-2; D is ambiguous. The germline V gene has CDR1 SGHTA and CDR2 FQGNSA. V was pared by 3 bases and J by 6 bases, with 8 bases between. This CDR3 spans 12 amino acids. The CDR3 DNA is TGTGCCAGCAGCTTCTTGGGCGATGGCTACACCTTC. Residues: CASSFLGDGYTF.